This TCR beta chain was sequenced during a study of CD8 T cells in ankylosing spondylitis. For this clonotype: Its antigen is not known.

TCR beta libraries were made by quantitative 5'-RACE with molecular barcodes. MiXCR was run by TCRdb on the 5' RACE reads, yielding one entry per CDR3 protein. The sample lists a few hundred thousand distinct CDR3 sequences, less than 10% seen once, with about 15% in the top ten. Study-level findings and limits: Roughly 8 highly homologous variants made up a TCR beta motif that seemed to typify ankylosing spondylitis blood. The authors found the disease-linked clones to be CD8+ and relatively rare in peripheral blood.

The CDR3 has 14 amino acids. V lost 4 bases to trimming and J lost 3 bases; unmatched junction nucleotides: 5. CDR1 SGDLS and CDR2 YYNGEE come from the germline V gene. What was sequenced was blood, either unsorted or a sorted T cell fraction (not recorded which). The TCR was taken from a male donor with ankylosing spondylitis. The chain uses TRBV9 and TRBJ1-1, with 8 nucleotides matching TRBD1. CDR3 sequence reads: CASSPQTGDTEAFF. CDR3 sequence (DNA): TGTGCCAGCAGCCCCCAGACAGGGGACACTGAAGCTTTCTTT.